A selection of T cell receptor beta chains follows, all from one sample in a study of siplizumab effects on memory and regulatory T cells. TCRdb keeps only in-frame clones here, not all; method: immunoSEQ multiplex PCR. The sample gives some 81,000 clones, 95% of which show up once; approximately 17% is in the top ten. The sample comprised CD8+ T cells sorted from blood. The source of these receptors is a human donor in good health. Both conserved end residues are part of each CDR3. A D gene is named only where the DNA matches it firmly. Size is omitted from some rows. Given values are once, few, many or a class for expanded clones.

size,V,J,D,CDR3,DNA
NA,TRBV28,TRBJ2-7,NA,CASSLEYEQYF,TGTGCCAGCAGTTTAGAATACGAGCAGTACTTC
NA,TRBV28,TRBJ2-7,TRBD2,CASWGTSGSLINYEQYF,TGTGCCAGCTGGGGGACTAGCGGATCCCTCATAAACTACGAGCAGTACTTC
NA,TRBV6-5,TRBJ1-1,NA,CASSQGNTEAFF,TGTGCCAGCTCACAGGGGAACACTGAAGCTTTCTTT
once,TRBV6-1,TRBJ2-7,TRBD2,CASSDPLKRESTYEQYF,TGTGCCAGCAGTGACCCACTTAAGCGGGAGTCCACCTACGAGCAGTACTTC
NA,TRBV7-6,TRBJ2-7,TRBD2,CASSWDVASGNYEQYF,TGTGCCAGCAGCTGGGATGTGGCTAGCGGTAACTACGAGCAGTACTTC
NA,TRBV7-9,TRBJ2-7,NA,CASSLVSTYEQYF,TGTGCCAGCAGCTTAGTGTCGACCTACGAGCAGTACTTC
NA,TRBV7-8,TRBJ2-1,TRBD2,CASSTRLAGADYNEQFF,TGTGCCAGCAGCACCAGACTAGCGGGAGCAGATTACAATGAGCAGTTCTTC
NA,TRBV27,TRBJ1-1,NA,CASSSPHPSGTEAFF,TGTGCCAGCAGTTCACCCCACCCGTCGGGCACTGAAGCTTTCTTT
NA,TRBV6-5,TRBJ2-3,NA,CASRLPPDTQYF,TGTGCCAGCAGACTCCCCCCAGATACGCAGTATTTT
NA,TRBV5-1,TRBJ1-1,NA,CASSPHGAGDTEAFF,TGCGCCAGCAGCCCACACGGGGCAGGGGATACTGAAGCTTTCTTT
NA,TRBV11-2,TRBJ2-3,TRBD1,CASIQGSSSTDTQYF,TGTGCCAGCATACAGGGGAGTAGTAGCACAGATACGCAGTATTTT
NA,TRBV11-2,TRBJ1-2,NA,CASSSGAFGVQGYTF,TGTGCCAGCAGCTCAGGGGCTTTCGGGGTACAGGGCTACACCTTC
NA,TRBV7-9,TRBJ2-3,NA,CASSPESTDTQYF,TGTGCCAGCAGCCCAGAGAGCACAGATACGCAGTATTTT
NA,TRBV5-8,TRBJ1-4,NA,CASSLPGTTEKLFF,TGTGCCAGCAGCTTGCCCGGGACGACTGAAAAACTGTTTTTT
NA,TRBV9,TRBJ2-7,TRBD1,CASSMGQGYEQYF,TGTGCCAGCAGCATGGGACAGGGTTACGAGCAGTACTTC
medium-sized,TRBV7-9,TRBJ2-7,NA,CASSLVVSDYEQYF,TGTGCCAGCAGCTTAGTGGTTTCGGACTACGAGCAGTACTTC
NA,TRBV27,TRBJ2-7,TRBD2,CASSKSSGRAHEQYF,TGTGCCAGCAGCAAGTCTAGCGGGAGGGCCCACGAGCAGTACTTC
NA,TRBV5-8,TRBJ2-1,TRBD2,CASSYLAGVVDEQFF,TGTGCCAGCAGCTATCTAGCGGGAGTTGTGGATGAGCAGTTCTTC
NA,TRBV6-5,TRBJ2-7,NA,CASSYSPQDSYEQYF,TGTGCCAGCAGTTACTCGCCCCAGGACTCCTACGAGCAGTACTTC
NA,TRBV7-6,TRBJ2-7,NA,CASSLAYSTAVDF,TGTGCCAGCAGCTTAGCGTACTCGACGGCGGTGGACTTC
NA,TRBV2,TRBJ2-5,NA,CASSDGGRKTQYF,TGTGCCAGCAGTGATGGCGGTAGAAAGACCCAGTACTTC
NA,TRBV5-6,TRBJ1-2,TRBD1,CASSLLSQGGNYGYTF,TGTGCCAGCAGCTTGTTATCGCAGGGGGGGAACTATGGCTACACCTTC
NA,TRBV19,TRBJ2-1,NA,CASSISGNNEQFF,TGTGCCAGTAGTATATCGGGAAACAATGAGCAGTTCTTC
NA,TRBV4-1,TRBJ2-2,NA,CASSQYLTGRVNTGELFF,TGCGCCAGCAGCCAATACCTTACGGGAAGAGTGAACACCGGGGAGCTGTTTTTT
NA,TRBV6-6,TRBJ1-1,NA,CASSASVNTEAFF,TGTGCCAGCAGTGCCAGTGTGAACACTGAAGCTTTCTTT
NA,TRBV25-1,TRBJ1-2,NA,CASSGGVYGYTF,TGTGCCAGCAGTGGAGGGGTCTATGGCTACACCTTC
NA,TRBV6-6,TRBJ2-4,NA,CASSYSGEKNIQYF,TGTGCCAGCAGTTACTCAGGGGAGAAAAACATTCAGTACTTC
NA,TRBV6-5,TRBJ2-7,NA,CASSYSDGDEQYF,TGTGCCAGCAGTTACTCCGACGGGGACGAGCAGTACTTC
NA,TRBV27,TRBJ1-1,TRBD1,CASSDRGLSTEAFF,TGTGCCAGCAGTGACAGGGGGCTGAGCACTGAAGCTTTCTTT
NA,TRBV29-1,TRBJ1-2,NA,CSVVHVREGYTF,TGCAGCGTTGTGCATGTACGAGAGGGCTACACCTTC
few,TRBV29-1,TRBJ1-3,TRBD1,CSVVDRGSGNTIYF,TGCAGCGTTGTTGACAGGGGATCAGGAAACACCATATATTTT
once,TRBV14,TRBJ2-5,TRBD1,CASRRRGQGGETQYF,TGTGCCAGCAGACGGAGAGGACAGGGAGGAGAGACCCAGTACTTC
NA,TRBV28,TRBJ2-7,NA,CASSFWRGSYEQYF,TGTGCCAGCAGTTTCTGGCGGGGCTCCTACGAGCAGTACTTC
NA,TRBV27,TRBJ2-1,TRBD2,CASSPSPGTSGINEQFF,TGTGCCAGCAGCCCCTCCCCTGGGACTAGCGGGATTAATGAGCAGTTCTTC
NA,TRBV19,TRBJ2-7,TRBD2,CASSKITSGSSYEQYF,TGTGCCAGTAGTAAAATTACTAGCGGGAGCTCCTACGAGCAGTACTTC
NA,TRBV4-1,TRBJ2-7,TRBD1,CASSQDFGRGIYEQYF,TGCGCCAGCAGCCAAGATTTTGGCAGGGGGATCTACGAGCAGTACTTC
NA,TRBV4-1,TRBJ2-3,TRBD1,CASSQTPGQGKADTQYF,TGCGCCAGCAGCCAAACCCCGGGACAGGGGAAAGCAGATACGCAGTATTTT
NA,TRBV7-8,TRBJ2-5,NA,CASSLEAVLQETQYF,TGTGCCAGCAGCTTAGAAGCGGTACTACAAGAGACCCAGTACTTC
NA,TRBV4-1,TRBJ2-3,TRBD2,CASSPTSGSTDTQYF,TGCGCCAGCAGCCCAACTAGCGGTAGCACAGATACGCAGTATTTT
NA,TRBV4-1,TRBJ2-1,TRBD2,CASSQDPPSGSGSYNEQFF,TGCGCCAGCAGCCAAGATCCTCCTAGCGGGAGTGGCTCCTACAATGAGCAGTTCTTC
NA,TRBV9,TRBJ2-2,NA,CASSVRRGNTGELFF,TGTGCCAGCAGCGTACGGAGAGGGAACACCGGGGAGCTGTTTTTT
NA,TRBV6-1,TRBJ2-7,TRBD1,CASTRTGSHEQYF,TGTGCCAGCACCCGGACAGGGTCTCACGAGCAGTACTTC
NA,TRBV5-1,TRBJ2-3,NA,CASSLVAGNTDTQYF,TGCGCCAGCAGCTTGGTTGCGGGAAACACAGATACGCAGTATTTT
NA,TRBV9,TRBJ2-3,NA,CASSVGGSGTDTQYF,TGTGCCAGCAGCGTAGGTGGTAGCGGCACAGATACGCAGTATTTT
NA,TRBV5-6,TRBJ1-1,NA,CASSDQGMRAEAFF,TGTGCCAGCAGCGATCAGGGAATGAGGGCTGAAGCTTTCTTT
NA,TRBV29-1,TRBJ1-2,NA,CSVEGELRQGLNYGYTF,TGCAGCGTTGAAGGAGAATTGAGGCAGGGGCTTAACTATGGCTACACCTTC
few,TRBV7-2,TRBJ1-2,NA,CASSADRANYGYTF,TGTGCCAGCAGCGCGGACAGAGCTAACTATGGCTACACCTTC
NA,TRBV2,TRBJ1-1,NA,CASRGTGTEAFF,TGTGCCAGCAGGGGAACAGGAACTGAAGCTTTCTTT
NA,TRBV5-4,TRBJ2-3,NA,CASSLERDTQYF,TGTGCCAGCAGCTTGGAACGAGATACGCAGTATTTT
once,TRBV29-1,TRBJ2-3,NA,CSVTHPGEADTQYF,TGCAGCGTGACGCACCCAGGGGAAGCAGATACGCAGTATTTT
NA,TRBV10-3,TRBJ2-4,TRBD2,CAKRTSGRALGIQYF,TGTGCCAAACGGACTAGCGGGAGGGCCTTGGGCATTCAGTACTTC
once,TRBV19,TRBJ1-1,NA,CASSISREAFF,TGTGCCAGTAGTATTTCCCGAGAAGCTTTCTTT
NA,TRBV30,TRBJ2-1,TRBD2,CAWSGLAGANEQFF,TGTGCCTGGAGCGGACTAGCGGGAGCTAATGAGCAGTTCTTC
NA,TRBV28,TRBJ2-4,NA,CASNLKLENIQYF,TGTGCCAGCAACTTAAAACTAGAAAACATTCAGTACTTC
NA,TRBV7-9,TRBJ2-7,TRBD1,CASRKTGGPEQYF,TGTGCCAGCAGGAAGACAGGGGGGCCCGAGCAGTACTTC
NA,TRBV30,TRBJ2-1,NA,CAWTPLGSAFYNEQFF,TGTGCCTGGACCCCTTTGGGCAGTGCTTTTTATAATGAGCAGTTCTTC
NA,TRBV29-1,TRBJ2-7,NA,CSVVFGISRDEQYF,TGCAGCGTTGTTTTTGGTATTAGCCGGGACGAGCAGTACTTC